Listed here is a single T cell receptor (beta chain). The method was immunoSEQ multiplex PCR; TCRdb's version includes in-frame clones alone and lacks a portion of them. The sample consists of under 350,000 clones, around four fifths of them appearing once. This entry belongs to a study of blood T cell repertoires in COVID-19. The specimen sequenced was peripheral blood. The sequence derives from a woman between 45 and 60 years old who had recovered from COVID-19.

The CDR3 DNA reads as TGTGCCAGCAGTTTACGGGTCTCTCGGGGCTACACCTTC. Encoded protein: CASSLRVSRGYTF. The V call is TRBV27, the J call TRBJ1-2; D gene uncertain. Per germline, CDR1 MNHEY and CDR2 SMNVEV (reference sequence). The CDR3 loop spans 13 amino acids. V was trimmed by 2 bases and J by 8 bases, leaving 12 bases between them.